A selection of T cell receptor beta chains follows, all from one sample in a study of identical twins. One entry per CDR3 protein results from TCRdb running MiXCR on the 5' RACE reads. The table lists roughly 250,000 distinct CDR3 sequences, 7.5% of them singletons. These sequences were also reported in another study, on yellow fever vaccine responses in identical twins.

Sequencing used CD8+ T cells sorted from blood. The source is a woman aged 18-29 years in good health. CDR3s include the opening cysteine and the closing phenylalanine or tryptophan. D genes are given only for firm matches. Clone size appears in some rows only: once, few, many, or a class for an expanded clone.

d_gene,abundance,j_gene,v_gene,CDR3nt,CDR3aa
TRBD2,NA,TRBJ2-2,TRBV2,TGTGCCAGCAGTGCGCAGCGGGGGAACACCGGGGAGCTGTTTTTT,CASSAQRGNTGELFF
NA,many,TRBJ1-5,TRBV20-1,TGCAGTGCTAGGAGGGTAGGAGTAGACAATCAGCCCCAGCATTTT,CSARRVGVDNQPQHF
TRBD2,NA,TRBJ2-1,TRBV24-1,TGTGCCACCAGTGATTCGCTACTAGCGGGAGTCGATAATGAGCAGTTCTTC,CATSDSLLAGVDNEQFF
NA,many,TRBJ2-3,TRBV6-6,TGTGCCAGCAGTTACGGTCCAGATACGCAGTATTTT,CASSYGPDTQYF
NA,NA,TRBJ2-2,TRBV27,TGTGCCAGCAGTTTATCTATCCAGTACACCGGGGAGCTGTTTTTT,CASSLSIQYTGELFF
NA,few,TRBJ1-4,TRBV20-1,TGCAGTGCTAGTCAGAATGAAAAACTGTTTTTT,CSASQNEKLFF
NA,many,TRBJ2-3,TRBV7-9,TGTGCCAGCAGCTTAGCTGGCCGAGCCCCCACAGATACGCAGTATTTT,CASSLAGRAPTDTQYF
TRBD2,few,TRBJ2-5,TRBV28,TGTGCCAGCAGTTTATACTCGGGAGGCGGGGAGACCCAGTACTTC,CASSLYSGGGETQYF
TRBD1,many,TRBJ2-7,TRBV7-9,TGTGCCAGCAGCCCCACAGGGGGAGAGCAGTACTTC,CASSPTGGEQYF
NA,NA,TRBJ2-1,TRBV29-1,TGCAGCGTTGAAGAGCGGGACAATGAGCAGTTCTTC,CSVEERDNEQFF
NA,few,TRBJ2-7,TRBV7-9,TGTGCCAGCAGCCCACCGACAGGTTACGAGCAGTACTTC,CASSPPTGYEQYF
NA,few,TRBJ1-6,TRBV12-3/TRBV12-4,TGTGCCAGCAGTTTTAGCCGGGGCTTCCATTCACCCCTCCACTTT,CASSFSRGFHSPLHF
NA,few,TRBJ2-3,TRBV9,TGTGCCAGCAGTGACGGAGGAGGCGGGCTAAGCACAGATACGCAGTATTTT,CASSDGGGGLSTDTQYF
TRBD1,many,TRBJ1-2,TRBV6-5,TGTGCCAGCAGTTACCGCGGGACAGGGATTGTTGGCTACACCTTC,CASSYRGTGIVGYTF
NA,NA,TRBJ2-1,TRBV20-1,TGCAGTGCTAGAGCCTTTCGGTCTAGCGTGACTGAGCAGTTCTTC,CSARAFRSSVTEQFF
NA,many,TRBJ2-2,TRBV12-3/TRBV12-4,TGTGCGCAAGGGATGGGCCACACCGGGGAGCTGTTTTTT,CAQGMGHTGELFF
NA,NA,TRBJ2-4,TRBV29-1,TGCAGCGCTACGGGGGGCCCGGGACGGGGAAACATTCAGTACTTC,CSATGGPGRGNIQYF
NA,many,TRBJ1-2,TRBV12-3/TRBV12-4,TGTGCCAGCAGCTTTGGGGGTGGCTACACCTTC,CASSFGGGYTF
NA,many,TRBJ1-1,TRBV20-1,TGCAGTGCTCCGACTTCGGGGAGGGTCACTGAAGCTTTCTTT,CSAPTSGRVTEAFF
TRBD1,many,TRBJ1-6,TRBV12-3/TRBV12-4,TGTGCCAGCACACGCCGGGACAGGGAACTTTCACCCCTCCACTTT,CASTRRDRELSPLHF
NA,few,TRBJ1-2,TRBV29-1,TGCAGCGTTGAAGCGTCGGCCCCCAGAAACTATGGCTACACCTTC,CSVEASAPRNYGYTF
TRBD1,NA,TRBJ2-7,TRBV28,TGTGCCAGCAGCTCTCCCGGGACAGGGATCAAATACGAGCAGTACTTC,CASSSPGTGIKYEQYF
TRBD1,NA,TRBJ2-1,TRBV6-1,TGTGCCACTACACTTCACGGACAGGGGTTCATCGATGAGCAGTTCTTC,CATTLHGQGFIDEQFF
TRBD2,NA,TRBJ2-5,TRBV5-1,TGCGCCAGCAGCTTGTATGGGAGGGGTCTCGAGACCCAGTACTTC,CASSLYGRGLETQYF
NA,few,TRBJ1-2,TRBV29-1,TGCAGCGTTGGGCAGGATAATGGCTACACCTTC,CSVGQDNGYTF
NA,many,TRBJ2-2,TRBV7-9,TGTGCCAGCAGTCGCGAGTATGGGGAGCTGTTTTTT,CASSREYGELFF
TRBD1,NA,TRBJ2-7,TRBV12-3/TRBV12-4,TGTGCCAGCAGTTTAGCAGGGACAGAATACGAGCAGTACTTC,CASSLAGTEYEQYF
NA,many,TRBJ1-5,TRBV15,TGTGCCACCAGCAGAGATCTCGGTAATCAGCCCCAGCATTTT,CATSRDLGNQPQHF
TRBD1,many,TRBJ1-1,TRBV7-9,TGTGCCAGCAGCTCCGGGACAGGGAACACTGAAGCTTTCTTT,CASSSGTGNTEAFF
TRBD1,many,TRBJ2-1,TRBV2,TGTGCCAGCAGTTTCGGGACAGCCAATGAGCAGTTCTTC,CASSFGTANEQFF
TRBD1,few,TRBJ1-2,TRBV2,TGTGCCAGCAGTGAAGCGCCAGGGGGATATGGCTACACCTTC,CASSEAPGGYGYTF
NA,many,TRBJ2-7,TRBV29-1,TGCAGCGTTGGGACAGTGGTCGACGAGCAGTACTTC,CSVGTVVDEQYF
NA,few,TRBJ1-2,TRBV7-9,TGTGCCAGCAGCTTAGTGGGGTCTCATTCCCATAACTATGGCTACACCTTC,CASSLVGSHSHNYGYTF
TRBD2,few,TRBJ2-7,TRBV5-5,TGTGCCAGCAGCTTGGGAAAGGGACTAGCGTTCGAGCAGTACTTC,CASSLGKGLAFEQYF
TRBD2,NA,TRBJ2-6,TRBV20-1,TGCAGTGCTAGAGATCACCTAGCGGGAGAATTTGGGGCCAACGTCCTGACTTTC,CSARDHLAGEFGANVLTF
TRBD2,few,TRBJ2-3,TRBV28,TGTGCCAGCACGCGGGGGGCGAGCACAGATACGCAGTATTTT,CASTRGASTDTQYF
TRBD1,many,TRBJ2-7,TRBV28,TGTGCCAGCAGTCCCCGGGACAGACACGAGCAGTACTTC,CASSPRDRHEQYF
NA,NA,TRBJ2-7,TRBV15,TGTGCCACCAGCAAGAGGAAGTCAGATATCGGCGAGCAGTACTTC,CATSKRKSDIGEQYF
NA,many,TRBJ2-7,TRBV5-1,TGCGCCAGCAGCTTGGGTCCGATGGGAGGCGAGCAGTACTTC,CASSLGPMGGEQYF
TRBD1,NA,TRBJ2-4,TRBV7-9,TGTGCCAGCAGCCCGGGACAGGGCCTAGCCAAAAACATTCAGTACTTC,CASSPGQGLAKNIQYF